The 25 T cell receptor beta chains below were found in one sample sequenced in a study of early T cells in non-severe SARS-CoV-2 infection. A single record per CDR3 protein comes from TCRdb applying MiXCR to the 5' RACE reads. The sample lists about 46,000 distinct CDR3 sequences; approximately 9% were seen once. The specimen comprised whole blood, sampled at baseline. These receptor sequences come from an adult who was a healthcare worker with PCR-confirmed SARS-CoV-2 infection or an uninfected control (not recorded which).

The V and J genes are TRBV20-1 and TRBJ1-1; no clear D. The V end lost 3 bases, the J end lost 0 bases, and 11 bases lay between the germline ends. Germline-derived CDR1 and CDR2 are DFQATT and SNEGSKA (reference sequence). CDR3 length: 14 residues. The CDR3 protein is CSASGESMNTEAFF. CDR3 bases: TGCAGTGCTAGCGGAGAGAGCATGAACACTGAAGCTTTCTTT.

This sequence joins TRBV12-3 or TRBV12-4 and TRBJ2-1; 7 bases fit TRBD1. With V trimmed by 6 bases and J by 8 bases, 7 bases remained unmatched. This CDR3 contains 13 residues. The CDR3 DNA reads as TGTGCCAGCAGCGGACAGGAATTGGATGAGCAGTTCTTC. Translated: CASSGQELDEQFF.

This chain joins TRBV3-1 and TRBJ2-3, with 7 bases aligning to TRBD1. The trim removed 1 base at V and 3 bases at J, leaving 7 bases unmatched. CDR1 and CDR2 (germline): LGHDT, YNNKEL (reference sequence). This CDR3 region has 16 residues. As DNA, the CDR3 is TGTGCCAGCAGCCAAGCTCGAGGGGGCGCGACAGATACGCAGTATTTT. Translated: CASSQARGGATDTQYF.

This clonotype was observed a few times. The chain uses TRBV18 and TRBJ1-6; 7 bases map to TRBD1. Unmatched junction bases numbered 13, after V lost 4 bases and J lost 7 bases. CDR1 and CDR2 (germline): KGHSH, LQKENI. This CDR3 is 17 amino acids long. The CDR3 DNA reads TGTGCCAGCTCACTCAAAGGGCCGACAGGGATGAATTCACCCCTCCACTTT. Protein product: CASSLKGPTGMNSPLHF.

The chain recombines TRBV11-2 with TRBJ2-1; weak D call: TRBD1 (5 bases). The germline gives CDR1 SGHAT, CDR2 FQNNGV. V shed 5 bases and J shed 10 bases, with 15 bases lying between them. The CDR3 length is 13 residues. The CDR3 loop is CASSTYLNREQFF. The DNA for the CDR3 is TGTGCCAGCAGCACCTACCTGAACAGGGAGCAGTTCTTC.

The table lists this clonotype with many counts. The chain links TRBV4-3 to TRBJ1-2; D is perhaps TRBD1 (5 bases). The germline CDR1 and CDR2 sequences are LGHNA and YSLEER. The CDR3 spans 14 residues. The V gene lost 0 bases and the J gene lost 5 bases, with 10 bases spanning the gap. The DNA for the CDR3 is TGCGCCAGCAGCCAAGACAGGGCAGGTTATGGCTACACCTTC. Residues: CASSQDRAGYGYTF.

The chain employs TRBV10-3 and TRBJ2-3; 13 bases are a match to TRBD2. This CDR3 region has 16 residues. Trimming removed 8 bases from V and 0 bases from J; junction bases left unmatched: 5. Germline V gene sequence: CDR1 ENHRY, CDR2 SYGVKD. This CDR3 is CAIATSGGTSTDTQYF. The DNA of the CDR3 is TGTGCCATCGCGACTAGCGGGGGGACTAGCACAGATACGCAGTATTTT.

This clonotype was picked up many times. The chain uses TRBV6-5 and TRBJ2-7; the D gene is possibly TRBD1 (5 bases). The CDR3 covers 14 residues. Germline CDR1 reads MNHEY; CDR2 reads SVGAGI. The ends were cut back, 2 bases at V and 2 bases at J, with 10 bases in the middle. The CDR3 sequence is CASSYQGQTYEQYF. As DNA, the CDR3 is TGTGCCAGCAGTTACCAGGGTCAGACCTACGAGCAGTACTTC.

CDR3 nucleotides: TGTGCCAGCAAACCTAGCGGGGGAATAAGGGAGCAGTACTTC. Translation: CASKPSGGIREQYF. The chain employs TRBV11-2 and TRBJ2-7; 10 bases fit TRBD2. Germline trimming cut 7 bases from V and 7 bases from J; bases unmatched to any gene: 10. The length of the CDR3 is 14 residues. CDR1 SGHAT and CDR2 FQNNGV come from the germline V gene.

As concerns this clonotype: The junction differs from germline at one of its ends, possibly a read error. This chain connects TRBV3-1 to TRBJ1-2, with 7 bases matching TRBD1. The length of the CDR3 is 15 residues. The germline gives CDR1 LGHDT, CDR2 YNNKEL (reference sequence). CDR3 protein: CTSSYRDRANYGYTF. The DNA for the CDR3 is TGTACCAGCAGCTATCGAGACAGGGCTAACTATGGCTACACCTTC.

There are many counts of this clonotype. The chain combines TRBV5-5 with TRBJ2-1, with TRBD1 identical over 7 bases. The germline V gene has CDR1 SGHKS and CDR2 YYEKEE (reference sequence). Trimming at V came to 5 bases and at J to 3 bases, leaving 8 bases not matched to a gene. The CDR3 is made up of 15 amino acids. This chain's CDR3 is CASRGSGDSYNEQFF. The CDR3 bases are TGTGCCAGCAGAGGCTCCGGGGACAGCTACAATGAGCAGTTCTTC.

This clonotype has just a few counts. The V and J genes are TRBV10-3 and TRBJ1-1, with D possibly matching TRBD1 (5 bases). The CDR3 is made up of 14 amino acids. V was shortened by 1 base and J by 5 bases, with 11 bases between the two germline ends. Germline V lookup: CDR1 ENHRY, CDR2 SYGVKD. This CDR3 reads CAISEFGGNTEAFF. The CDR3 bases are TGTGCCATCAGTGAGTTTGGGGGTAATACTGAAGCTTTCTTT.

The V and J genes are TRBV6-2 or TRBV6-3 and TRBJ2-5; 9 nucleotides line up with TRBD2. From germline, CDR1 is MNHEY and CDR2 SVGEGT. The CDR3 spans 15 residues. J lost 3 bases, V lost 7 bases, and 9 bases had no gene match. The DNA of the CDR3 is TGTGCCAGCACTCCGGGGACTAGCACTAAAGAGACCCAGTACTTC. Translated: CASTPGTSTKETQYF.

This clonotype is medium-sized. This chain joins TRBV18 and TRBJ2-5; D possibly corresponds to TRBD1 (6 bases). CDR1 and CDR2 (germline): KGHSH, LQKENI. This CDR3 has 14 amino acids. V lost 3 bases and J lost 2, with 10 bases in between. The CDR3 DNA reads as TGTGCCAGCTCACCGCAGGGGACACAAGAGACCCAGTACTTC. Protein product: CASSPQGTQETQYF. Full variable domain (rest looked up from reference TRBV18 and TRBJ2-5): NAGVMQNPRHLVRRRGQEARLRCSPMKGHSHVYWYRQLPEEGLKFMVYLQKENIIDESGMPKERFSAEFPKEGPSILRIQQVVRGDSAAYFCASSPQGTQETQYFGPGTRLLVL.

The count of this clonotype is one. A clone one base away is much larger, so this may be a read error. The chain recombines TRBV11-2 with TRBJ1-6; tentatively, D is TRBD1 (6 bases). CDR1 SGHAT and CDR2 FQNNGV come from the germline V gene. The CDR3 runs to 15 residues. CDR3 coding DNA: TGTGCCTGCAGCTTAGCATACGGGGGCAAATCACCCCTCCACTTT. It yields the protein CACSLAYGGKSPLHF.

This clonotype occurred a few times. CDR3 loop: CASRRQMMEETQYF. The CDR3 DNA sequence: TGTGCCAGCAGACGACAAATGATGGAGGAGACCCAGTACTTC. This chain joins TRBV7-2 and TRBJ2-5; unclear D gene. Germline values: CDR1 SGHTA, CDR2 FQGNSA. Trimming cost V 6 bases and J 5 bases, with 16 bases left between them. The CDR3 sequence is 14 residues long.

This clonotype was detected a few times. The chain carries TRBV29-1 and TRBJ2-5; D call uncertain. This CDR3 is built from 12 residues. Trimming took off 4 bases at V and 2 bases at J, with 8 bases between the two ends. In germline, CDR1 is SQVTM, CDR2 ANQGSEA. The CDR3 protein is CSVVGIQETQYF. CDR3 nucleotide sequence: TGCAGCGTTGTGGGGATACAAGAGACCCAGTACTTC. Complete variable domain (other parts from reference TRBV29-1 and TRBJ2-5): SAVISQKPSRDICQRGTSLTIQCQVDSQVTMMFWYRQQPGQSLTLIATANQGSEATYESGFVIDKFPISRPNLTFSTLTVSNMSPEDSSIYLCSVVGIQETQYFGPGTRLLVL.

Only a few counts were recorded for this clonotype. This chain uses TRBV18 with TRBJ1-1, with D unclear. V shed 2 bases and J shed 2 bases, with 6 bases lying between them. This CDR3 comprises 13 residues. CDR1 and CDR2 (germline): KGHSH, LQKENI. This CDR3 is CASSPTPNTEAFF. The CDR3 DNA follows: TGTGCCAGCTCACCAACTCCCAACACTGAAGCTTTCTTT.

This clonotype was found many times. This sequence joins TRBV6-6 and TRBJ2-1; 14 bases align to TRBD2. V dropped 6 bases and J dropped 6; count of bases not matched to a gene: 16. The CDR3 extends over 19 amino acids. Looked up from germline, CDR1 is MNHNY and CDR2 is SVGAGI (reference sequence). CDR3 bases: TGTGCCAGCAGGGGAGCTGGACTAGCGGGAGGAGTGGCGGGCAATGAGCAGTTCTTC. Translation gives CASRGAGLAGGVAGNEQFF.

The table lists this clonotype with a few counts. This chain links TRBV11-2 with TRBJ2-3, with 7 bases lining up with TRBD2. CDR3 length: 18 residues. The junction had 14 bases not matched to a gene; V was cut back by 4 bases and J by 1 base. The germline V gene has CDR1 SGHAT and CDR2 FQNNGV. In DNA form, the CDR3 reads TGTGCCAGCAGCTCGGCCCTACTAAAGCTAGCGGGCACAGATACGCAGTATTTT. It is translated as CASSSALLKLAGTDTQYF.

This clonotype was found many times. The chain combines TRBV12-3 or TRBV12-4 with TRBJ1-1; possibly TRBD1 for D (6 bases). V was shortened by 8 bases and J by 7 bases, with 17 bases between the two germline ends. The CDR3 sequence is 13 residues long. The CDR3 sequence is CASCTQGPFEAFF. The CDR3 nucleotides are TGTGCCAGCTGCACACAGGGCCCTTTTGAAGCTTTCTTT.

The rearrangement uses TRBV12-3 or TRBV12-4 and TRBJ1-1; D is unclear. The CDR3 extends over 15 amino acids. V lost 6 bases, J lost 0 bases, and 14 bases lay in between. DNA of the CDR3: TGTGCCAGCAGGGATAAATTTTCTCTGAACACTGAAGCTTTCTTT. This gives the protein CASRDKFSLNTEAFF.

This clonotype has just a few counts. The rearrangement joins TRBV10-1 to TRBJ2-7; 8 bases align to TRBD1. The germline V gene has CDR1 WNHNN and CDR2 SYGVQD (reference sequence). The trim removed 0 bases at V and 8 bases at J, leaving 12 bases unmatched. The CDR3 is made up of 16 amino acids. The CDR3 DNA reads TGCGCCAGCAGTGAGTCCCGGACAGGGAGACAAGCAAAGCAGTACTTC. It translates to CASSESRTGRQAKQYF.

V usage is TRBV20-1 and J usage is TRBJ1-3; 7 bases fit TRBD1. CDR3 length: 14 amino acids. V was pared by 3 bases and J by 7 bases, with 9 bases of the junction left unmatched. The germline CDR1 and CDR2 sequences are DFQATT and SNEGSKA (reference sequence). The CDR3 region is CSASHDREGNTIYF. DNA of the CDR3: TGCAGTGCTAGTCACGACAGGGAAGGGAACACCATATATTTT.

This clonotype was observed a handful of times. This chain links TRBV25-1 with TRBJ2-5; D may be TRBD1 (6 bases). V shed 2 bases and J shed 4 bases, with 11 bases lying between them. Germline lookup yields CDR1 MGHDK and CDR2 SYGVNS. This CDR3 spans 14 amino acids. CDR3 residues: CASSERGLGETQYF. The DNA of the CDR3 is TGTGCCAGCAGTGAAAGGGGGTTAGGAGAGACCCAGTACTTC.